This T cell receptor (beta chain) was identified during a study of T cell clones after liver transplantation. Germline CDR1 reads SGDLS; CDR2 reads YYNGEE. The ends lost 2 bases at V and 4 bases at J; junction bases unmatched: 7. The CDR3 sequence is 15 residues long. The repertoire was sequenced with immunoSEQ multiplex PCR; TCRdb's copy has only in-frame clones and lacks some. The sample consists of about 70,000 clones, about four fifths of them appearing once. Comments on this clone: What it binds is not known.

Study-level results: Post-transplant, graft-donor-reactive CD4 TCRbeta sequences in blood dropped significantly in most of the 8 subjects.

The chain links TRBV9 to TRBJ1-1; 8 bases are a match to TRBD1. Sequences were derived from CD4+ T cells from blood, sampled 12 months after liver transplant. This TCR derives from a human patient who received a liver transplant. Among the T cells, some may be from the graft donor. The CDR3 nucleotides read TGTGCCAGCAGCGTCGGACAGGGTATCGGCACTGAAGCTTTCTTT. It translates to CASSVGQGIGTEAFF. The whole variable domain, filled in from reference TRBV9 and TRBJ1-1, reads DSGVTQTPKHLITATGQRVTLRCSPRSGDLSVYWYQQSLDQGLQFLIQYYNGEERAKGNILERFSAQQFPDLHSELNLSSLELGDSALYFCASSVGQGIGTEAFFGQGTRLTVV.